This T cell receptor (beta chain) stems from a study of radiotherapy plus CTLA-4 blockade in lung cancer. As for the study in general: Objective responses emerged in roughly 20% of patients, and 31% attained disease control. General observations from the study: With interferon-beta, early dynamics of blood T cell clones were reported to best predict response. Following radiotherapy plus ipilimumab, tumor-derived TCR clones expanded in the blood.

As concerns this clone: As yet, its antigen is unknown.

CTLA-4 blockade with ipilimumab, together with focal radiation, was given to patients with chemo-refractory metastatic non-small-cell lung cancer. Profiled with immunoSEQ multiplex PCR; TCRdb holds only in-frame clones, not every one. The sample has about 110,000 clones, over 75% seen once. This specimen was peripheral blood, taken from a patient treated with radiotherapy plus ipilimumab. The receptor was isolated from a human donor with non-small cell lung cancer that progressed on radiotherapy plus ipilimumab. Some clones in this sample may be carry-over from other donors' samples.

DNA of the CDR3: TGTGCCAGCAGCCACGTTAGGACAGGCTTGAACACTGAAGCTTTCTTT. Its protein product is CASSHVRTGLNTEAFF. The chain combines TRBV6-6 with TRBJ1-1; 7 nucleotides agree with TRBD1. This CDR3 is built from 16 residues. Germline assignment: CDR1 MNHNY and CDR2 SVGAGI (reference sequence). V was pared by 6 bases and J by 0 bases, with 10 bases of the junction left unmatched.